This T cell receptor (beta chain) was sequenced for a study of human T cells and chemical hapten exposure. The library gave individual cDNA molecules unique molecular identifiers. MiXCR, applied by TCRdb to the RACE reads, yields one record per CDR3 protein. There are approximately 350,000 distinct CDR3 sequences in the sample; 5.5% to 8% occur only once, and around 8.2% lies in the top ten. Trimming shortened V by 6 bases and J by 1 base, and 12 bases separated the two germline ends. The CDR3 length is 14 residues. Germline V gene data show CDR1 as MNHNY and CDR2 as SVGAGI (reference sequence). Time point meaning: patch test 1, 2 weeks after DPC sensitization. Sample treatment: therapeutic diphenylcyclopropenone sensitization with weekly scalp DPC.

The chain employs TRBV6-6 and TRBJ1-2, with a tentative D call TRBD1 (5 bases). The sample here was whole blood, taken in connection with sensitization to the hapten diphenylcyclopropenone (DPC). This clonotype was obtained from a woman younger than 30 with alopecia areata. Some clones in this sample may be carry-over from other donors' samples. CDR3 region: CASRHTQDNYGYTF. The CDR3 DNA reads TGTGCCAGCAGACACACACAGGATAACTATGGCTACACCTTC.